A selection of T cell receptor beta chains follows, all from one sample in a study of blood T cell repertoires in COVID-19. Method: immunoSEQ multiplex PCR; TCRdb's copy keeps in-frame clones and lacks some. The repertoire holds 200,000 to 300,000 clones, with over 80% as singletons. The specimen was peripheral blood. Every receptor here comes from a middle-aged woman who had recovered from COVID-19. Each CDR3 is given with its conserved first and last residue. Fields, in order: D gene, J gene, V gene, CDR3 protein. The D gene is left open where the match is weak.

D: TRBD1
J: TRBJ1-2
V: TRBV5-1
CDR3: CASSPKTGSNYGYTF

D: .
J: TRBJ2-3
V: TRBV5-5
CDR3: CASSLERERTDTQYF

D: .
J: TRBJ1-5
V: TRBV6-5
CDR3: CASRLQGNSNQPQHF

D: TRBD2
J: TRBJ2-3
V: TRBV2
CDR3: CASRGGGSTDTQYF

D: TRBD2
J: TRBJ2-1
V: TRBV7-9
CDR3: CASRGTGGEQFF

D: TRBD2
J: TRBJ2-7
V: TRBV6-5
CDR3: CATKTSGGSTYEQYF

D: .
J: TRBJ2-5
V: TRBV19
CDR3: CASSMGALETQYF

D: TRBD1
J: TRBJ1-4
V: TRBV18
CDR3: CASSRQGDEKLFF

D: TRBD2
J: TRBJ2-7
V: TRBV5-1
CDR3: CASSLRASGESSYEQYF

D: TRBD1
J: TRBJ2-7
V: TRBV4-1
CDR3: CASSQWTGPYYEQYF

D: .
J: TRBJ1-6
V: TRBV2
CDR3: CASSEGAGHNSPLHF

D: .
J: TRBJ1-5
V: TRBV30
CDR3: CAWSPGPSQPQHF

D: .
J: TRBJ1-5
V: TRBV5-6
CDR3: CASSIGVNQPQHF

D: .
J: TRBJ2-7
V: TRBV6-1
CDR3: CASSESNNEQYF

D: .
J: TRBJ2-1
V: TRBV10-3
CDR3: CAIRSTSSNNEQFF

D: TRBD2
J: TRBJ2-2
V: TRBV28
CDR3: CASSYFLPASGETGELFF

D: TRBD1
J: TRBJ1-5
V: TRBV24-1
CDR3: CATSQGQGTQPQHF

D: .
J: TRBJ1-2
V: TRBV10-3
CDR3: CAISIQDQQVGYTF

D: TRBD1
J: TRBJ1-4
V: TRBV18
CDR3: CASSPLQGNEKLFF

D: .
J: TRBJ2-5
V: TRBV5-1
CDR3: CASSLRGLPQQETQYF

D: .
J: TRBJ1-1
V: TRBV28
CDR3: CASSLRPGMNTEAFF

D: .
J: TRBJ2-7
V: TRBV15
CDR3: CATSREAVTFSYEQYF

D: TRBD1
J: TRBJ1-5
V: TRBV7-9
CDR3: CASSPGQGGGNQPQHF

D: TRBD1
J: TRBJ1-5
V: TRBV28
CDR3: CASSLRTGNQPQHF

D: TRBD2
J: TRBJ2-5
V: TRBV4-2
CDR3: CASSLSGTSGGAETQYF

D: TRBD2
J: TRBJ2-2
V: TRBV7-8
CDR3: CASSGPLASRSGELFF

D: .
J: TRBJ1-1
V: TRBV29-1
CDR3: CSVESGGTEAFF

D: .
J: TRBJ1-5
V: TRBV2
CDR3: CASSGGGGLYSNQPQHF

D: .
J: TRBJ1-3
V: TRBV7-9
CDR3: CASSFGQTDGNTIYF

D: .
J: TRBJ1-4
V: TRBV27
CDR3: CASSLIRHRGEKLFF

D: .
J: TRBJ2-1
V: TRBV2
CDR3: CARRTGAESYNEQFF

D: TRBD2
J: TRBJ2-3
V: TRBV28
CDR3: CASSSLPGRGASATNTDTQYF

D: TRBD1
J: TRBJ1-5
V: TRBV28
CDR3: CASSPPGQLNQPQHF

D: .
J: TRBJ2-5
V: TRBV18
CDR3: CASSPDRETQYF

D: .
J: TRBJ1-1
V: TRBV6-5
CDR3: CASSYSDQGISAFF

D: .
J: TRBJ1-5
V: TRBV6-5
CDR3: CASTRPGTVSQPQHF

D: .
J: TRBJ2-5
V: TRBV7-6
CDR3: CASSLAGRATETQYF

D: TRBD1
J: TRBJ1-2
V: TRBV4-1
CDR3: CASSQEGSRGLGYGYTF

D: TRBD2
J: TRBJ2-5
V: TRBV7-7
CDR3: CASSLGLAGGRGETQYF

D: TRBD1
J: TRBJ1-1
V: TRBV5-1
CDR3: CASSLAETGKLTEAFF

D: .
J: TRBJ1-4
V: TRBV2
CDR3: CASSDYEGGGEKLFF

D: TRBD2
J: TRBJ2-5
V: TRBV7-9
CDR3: CASSPRLAGGQETQYF

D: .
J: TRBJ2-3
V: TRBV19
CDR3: CASSPNFLSTDTQYF

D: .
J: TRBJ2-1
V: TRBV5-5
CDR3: CASSFVQGYEQFF

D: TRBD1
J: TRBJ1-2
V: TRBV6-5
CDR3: CASSTGARYGYTF

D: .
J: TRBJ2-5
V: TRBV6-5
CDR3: CASSSGQFNQETQYF

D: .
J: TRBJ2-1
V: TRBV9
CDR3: CASSAGLPTYNEQFF

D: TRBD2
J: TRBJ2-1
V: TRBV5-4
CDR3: CASSPSRSGAPYNEQFF

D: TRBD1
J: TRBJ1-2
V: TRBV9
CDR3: CASSTGGGLGNGYTF

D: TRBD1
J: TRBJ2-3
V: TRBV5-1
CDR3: CASSRGQGPDTQYF

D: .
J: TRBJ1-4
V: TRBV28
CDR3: CASSLPGRDEKLFF

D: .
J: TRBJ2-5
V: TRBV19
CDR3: CASSIRLFLDTRFWTQYF

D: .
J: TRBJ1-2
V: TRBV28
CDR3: CASRERYGYTF

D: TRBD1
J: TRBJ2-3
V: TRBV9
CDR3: CASSHGQDRTDTQYF